Listed below are T cell receptor beta chains from one sample, sequenced in a study of T cells in Graves' hyperthyroidism and ophthalmopathy. Each CDR3 protein gets one entry after TCRdb re-called the multiplex PCR reads with MiXCR. Among approximately 600,000 distinct CDR3 sequences, more than 13% were seen once, and the ten largest hold 6.5% to 9%. The sequencing sample was made of blood. The receptors shown here come from a woman under 30 with Graves' ophthalmopathy. Each CDR3 is given with its conserved first and last residue. The D gene is left open where the match is weak. The size entry is marked missing in some rows and otherwise reads once, few, many or a size class.

TRBV29-1	-	-	TRBJ1-1	TGCAGCGTACGATGGGGGGGCACTGAAGCTTTCTTT	CSVRWGGTEAFF
TRBV2	TRBD2	many	TRBJ2-3	TGTGCCAGCAGCTTGACTAGCGGGAGGGCCAGGGCAGATACGCAGTATTTT	CASSLTSGRARADTQYF
TRBV5-8	-	many	TRBJ2-1	TGTGCCAGCAATTCCGGGACTGACTACAATGAGCAGTTCTTC	CASNSGTDYNEQFF
TRBV7-2	-	many	TRBJ2-1	TGTGCCAGCAGCTTAGTTGGAGTAGGGGGGTACAATGAGCAGTTCTTC	CASSLVGVGGYNEQFF
TRBV6-5	-	-	TRBJ2-7	TGTGCCAGCAGTTACTCTGGGGGGGAGGGGGGCTACGAGCAGTACTTC	CASSYSGGEGGYEQYF
TRBV11-2	-	many	TRBJ2-2	TGTGCCAGCAGCTCCTACTCCGGGGAGCTGTTTTTT	CASSSYSGELFF
TRBV2	-	many	TRBJ1-1	TGTGCCAGCAGCGGGACTTACTTTGAGAACACTGAAGCTTTCTTT	CASSGTYFENTEAFF
TRBV20-1	TRBD2	-	TRBJ2-5	TGCAGTACCGGGAGCGGGGGAGAGACCCGATACTTC	CSTGSGGETRYF
TRBV4-3	-	-	TRBJ2-5	TGCGCCAGCAGCCAGTTAACCCAGGGGCGAGAGACCCAGTACTTC	CASSQLTQGRETQYF
TRBV27	TRBD1	many	TRBJ1-2	TGTGCCAGTTCGGGGGACAGGGCATTACAGTATGGCTACACCTTC	CASSGDRALQYGYTF
TRBV4-3	-	-	TRBJ2-2	TGCGCCAGCAGCCATAACGGGGCAGGGGTTGGAGGCGGGGAGCTGTTTTTT	CASSHNGAGVGGGELFF
TRBV7-2	-	many	TRBJ2-3	TGTGCCAGCAGCCCCCGGGGACCCAGCACAGATACGCAGTATTTT	CASSPRGPSTDTQYF
TRBV24-1	TRBD2	many	TRBJ2-1	TGTGCCACCAGTGAGCGACTAGCGGGGCGAGGCAATGAGCAGTTCTTC	CATSERLAGRGNEQFF
TRBV6-2/TRBV6-3	TRBD2	many	TRBJ2-7	TGTGCCAGCAGTACTAGCGGAGGCCCCACCAGCCCTCACTACGAGCAGTACTTC	CASSTSGGPTSPHYEQYF
TRBV7-6	-	many	TRBJ1-1	TGTGCCAGCAGCTTATGGGGGGCTGAAGCTTTCTTT	CASSLWGAEAFF
TRBV4-1	TRBD2	many	TRBJ2-3	TGCGCCAGCAGCCACGTTACACCTAGGGGAGGGCAGGACACAGATACGCAGTATTTT	CASSHVTPRGGQDTDTQYF
TRBV12-3/TRBV12-4	TRBD1	many	TRBJ1-1	TGTGCCAGCAGTTTGGGGGACAGGGGTCTAGGGAACACTGAAGCTTTCTTT	CASSLGDRGLGNTEAFF
TRBV14	TRBD1	few	TRBJ1-2	TGTGCCAGCAGCCCCGGACAGGGACTGTCCTATGGCTACACCTTC	CASSPGQGLSYGYTF
TRBV7-9	TRBD1	few	TRBJ1-2	TGTGCCAGCAGCTTCGACCTGACAGGGGGCGGCTACACCTTC	CASSFDLTGGGYTF
TRBV20-1	TRBD1	few	TRBJ1-2	TGCAGTGCAATGGACAGGGGGGGTTTCTATGGCTACACCTTC	CSAMDRGGFYGYTF
TRBV12-3/TRBV12-4	-	-	TRBJ2-7	TGTGCCAGCAGTTTAGAAGGGCCAACTTACTACGAGCAGTACTTC	CASSLEGPTYYEQYF
TRBV3-1	TRBD1	many	TRBJ1-2	TGTGCCAGCAGCCAAACAGGGGCGGAAGGCTACACCTTC	CASSQTGAEGYTF
TRBV11-3	-	many	TRBJ1-1	TGTGCCAGCAGCCCCACTTCCGGGACGGTGAACACTGAAGCTTTCTTT	CASSPTSGTVNTEAFF
TRBV2	-	few	TRBJ1-2	TGTGCCAGCAGTGAATTAGGCCAGGGGACCTATGGCTACACCTTC	CASSELGQGTYGYTF
TRBV29-1	TRBD1	-	TRBJ1-1	TGCAGCGTTGAATCGACAGGGGTGTCTAGCACTGAAGCTTTCTTT	CSVESTGVSSTEAFF
TRBV9	-	-	TRBJ2-1	TGTGCCAGCAGCGTAACAACAAAGAGCAATGAGCAGTTCTTC	CASSVTTKSNEQFF
TRBV27	-	many	TRBJ2-7	TGTGCCAGCAGTTTGAGGTCTTTTGGGGCCTACGAGCAGTACTTC	CASSLRSFGAYEQYF
TRBV20-1	-	few	TRBJ1-2	TGCAGTGCTACAACCTCGGATGCCAACTATGGCTACACCTTC	CSATTSDANYGYTF
TRBV27	TRBD1	-	TRBJ1-5	TGTGCCAGCAGTCCTAGGACAGGGGGAACTCAGCCCCAGCATTTT	CASSPRTGGTQPQHF
TRBV28	-	many	TRBJ1-5	TGTGCCAGCAGTAAGGAGGCCCTAGGGCAGCCCCAGCATTTT	CASSKEALGQPQHF
TRBV6-5	TRBD1	many	TRBJ2-7	TGTGCCAGCAGTTCCGGGACAGGACCTATTGGGGGCTACGAGCAGTACTTC	CASSSGTGPIGGYEQYF
TRBV6-2/TRBV6-3	-	many	TRBJ2-5	TGTGCCAGCTATCTAACTGGGAAGCGGAGAGGGAAAGGAGAGACCCAGTACTTC	CASYLTGKRRGKGETQYF
TRBV4-3	TRBD2	-	TRBJ2-7	TGCGCCAGCAGCCAAGTGGAGAGCGGGAGTGGGTACGAGCAGTACTTC	CASSQVESGSGYEQYF
TRBV5-8	-	-	TRBJ1-1	TGTGCCAGCAGCTGGACCGGCCGGAACACTGAAGCTTTCTTT	CASSWTGRNTEAFF
TRBV24-1	-	-	TRBJ2-1	TGTGCCACCAGTGATTTGACAGGAGGTAATGAGCAGTTCTTC	CATSDLTGGNEQFF
TRBV7-2	TRBD2	many	TRBJ2-2	TGTGCCAGCAGCTTTGGGGGGGGCGGGGAGCTGTTTTTT	CASSFGGGGELFF
TRBV4-3	-	many	TRBJ1-1	TGCGCCAGCAGCCAAGAGCAGTTGAACACTGAAGCTTTCTTT	CASSQEQLNTEAFF
TRBV9	-	-	TRBJ1-2	TGTGCCAGCAGCGTTGTGGGTGGGAACTATGGCTACACCTTC	CASSVVGGNYGYTF
TRBV28	-	many	TRBJ2-7	TGTGCCAGCACTGTCGCGGCAGGCTCTACCTACGAGCAGTACTTC	CASTVAAGSTYEQYF
TRBV6-1	-	-	TRBJ1-5	TGTGCCACTAGGCCATATAGCAATCAGCCCCAGCATTTT	CATRPYSNQPQHF
TRBV2	TRBD1	many	TRBJ2-5	TGTGCCAGCAGTGAAGCCAGGGGGCAAGAGACCCAGTACTTC	CASSEARGQETQYF
TRBV11-1	-	many	TRBJ2-5	TGTGCCAGCAGCCCGGGGGGCGGGAGTCAAGAGACCCAGTACTTC	CASSPGGGSQETQYF